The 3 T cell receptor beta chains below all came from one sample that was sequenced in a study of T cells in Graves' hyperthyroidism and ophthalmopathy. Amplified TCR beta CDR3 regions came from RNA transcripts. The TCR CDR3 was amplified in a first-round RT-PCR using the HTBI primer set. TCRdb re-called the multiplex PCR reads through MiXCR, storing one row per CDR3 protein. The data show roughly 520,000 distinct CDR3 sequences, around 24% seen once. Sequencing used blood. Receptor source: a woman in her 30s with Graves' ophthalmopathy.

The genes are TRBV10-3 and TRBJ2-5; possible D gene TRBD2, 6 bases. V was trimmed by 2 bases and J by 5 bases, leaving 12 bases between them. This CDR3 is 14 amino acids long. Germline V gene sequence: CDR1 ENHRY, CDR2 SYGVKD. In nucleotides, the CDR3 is TGTGCCATCAGTGAGCTTACGGGGAGGGAGACCCAGTACTTC. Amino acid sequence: CAISELTGRETQYF.

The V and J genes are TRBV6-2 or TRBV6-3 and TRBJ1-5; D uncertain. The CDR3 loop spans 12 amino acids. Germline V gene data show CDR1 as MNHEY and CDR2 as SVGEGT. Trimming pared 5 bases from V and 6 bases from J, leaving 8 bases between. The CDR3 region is CASSRLTQPQHF. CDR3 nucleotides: TGTGCCAGCAGTCGTTTGACTCAGCCCCAGCATTTT.

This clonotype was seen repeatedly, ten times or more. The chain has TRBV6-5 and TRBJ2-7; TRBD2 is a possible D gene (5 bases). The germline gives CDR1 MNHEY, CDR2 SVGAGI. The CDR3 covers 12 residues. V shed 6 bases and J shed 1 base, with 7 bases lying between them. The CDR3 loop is CASRRESYEQYF. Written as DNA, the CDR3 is TGTGCCAGCAGGAGGGAATCCTACGAGCAGTACTTC.